The T cell receptor (beta chain) described here comes from a study of T cell changes during pregnancy in multiple sclerosis (dated by TCRdb to the late 2010s). About the full investigation: In women with multiple sclerosis, the researchers looked at how the T cell repertoire shifted as pregnancy progressed.

Library generation was performed with the immunoSEQ multiplex PCR assay. Not all clones reach the TCRdb copy of this immuneACCESS table, which keeps in-frame sequences only. Checked studies attribute under half of the gap to unresolved V genes and leave the rest unexplained. Within this sample are approximately 97,000 clones, with 75% to 95% of them counted one time only. The ten largest clones represent 1.5% to 2% of the sample. With respect to this clone: The antigen this receptor binds is unknown. Base-call qualities are not available, and no considerably larger clone is one nucleotide away.

The CDR3 runs 14 residues from the cysteine to the phenylalanine. The read is trimmed to its CDR3 DNA, 42 bases read in frame from base 1. Trimming at the junction amounts to 0 bases on V and 2 bases on J, and the germline ends lie 7 bases apart. As encoded in the germline V gene, CDR1 is MGHRA while CDR2 is YSYEKL. The chain is assembled from TRBV4-1 and TRBJ1-1, with the D gene uncertain. The starting material was peripheral blood, obtained after pregnancy. The sequence was obtained from a female donor in good health, enrolled as a control in a pregnancy study. The CDR3 region: CASSQEPRNTEAFF. The DNA sequence is TGCGCCAGCAGCCAAGAACCGAGAAACACTGAAGCTTTCTTT.